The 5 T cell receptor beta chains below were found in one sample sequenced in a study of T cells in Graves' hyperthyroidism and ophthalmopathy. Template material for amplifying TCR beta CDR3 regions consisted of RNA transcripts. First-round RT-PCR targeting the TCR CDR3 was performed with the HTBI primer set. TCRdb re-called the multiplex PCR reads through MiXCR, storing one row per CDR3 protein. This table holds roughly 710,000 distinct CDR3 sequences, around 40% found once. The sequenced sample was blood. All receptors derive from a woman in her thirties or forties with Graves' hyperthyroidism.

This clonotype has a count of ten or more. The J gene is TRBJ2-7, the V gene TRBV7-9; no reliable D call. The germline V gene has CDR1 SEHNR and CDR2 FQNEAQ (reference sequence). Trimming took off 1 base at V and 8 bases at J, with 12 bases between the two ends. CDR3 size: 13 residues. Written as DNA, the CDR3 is TGTGCCAGCAGCTTAGAGGTAGGCCGGAAGCAGTACTTC. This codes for CASSLEVGRKQYF.

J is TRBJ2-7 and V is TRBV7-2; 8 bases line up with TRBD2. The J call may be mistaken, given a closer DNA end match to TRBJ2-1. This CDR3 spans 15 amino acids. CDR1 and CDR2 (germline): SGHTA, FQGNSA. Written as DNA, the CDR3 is TGTGCCAGCAGCGCGAAGCGGGGGTTCTTAGAGGAGCAGTTCTTC. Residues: CASSAKRGFLEEQFF.

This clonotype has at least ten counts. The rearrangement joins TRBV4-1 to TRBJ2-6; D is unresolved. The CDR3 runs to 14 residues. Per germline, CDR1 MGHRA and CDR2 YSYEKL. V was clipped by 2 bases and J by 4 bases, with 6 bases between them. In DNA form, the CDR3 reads TGCGCCAGCAGCCAATATTTGGGGGCCAACGTCCTGACTTTC. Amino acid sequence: CASSQYLGANVLTF.

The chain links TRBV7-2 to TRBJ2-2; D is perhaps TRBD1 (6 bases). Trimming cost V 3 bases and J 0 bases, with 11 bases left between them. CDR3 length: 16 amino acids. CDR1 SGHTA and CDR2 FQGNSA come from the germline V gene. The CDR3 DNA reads TGTGCCAGCAGCTTGATAGGGGGAGCGAACACCGGGGAGCTGTTTTTT. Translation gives CASSLIGGANTGELFF.

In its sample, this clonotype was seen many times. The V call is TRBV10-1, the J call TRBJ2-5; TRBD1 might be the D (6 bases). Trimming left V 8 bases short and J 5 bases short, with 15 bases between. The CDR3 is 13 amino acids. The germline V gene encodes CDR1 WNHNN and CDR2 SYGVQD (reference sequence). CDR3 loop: CASAQTGWETQYF. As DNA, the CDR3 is TGCGCCAGCGCCCAGACAGGTTGGGAGACCCAGTACTTC.